A selection of T cell receptor beta chains follows, all from one sample in a study of lymphopenia after photon versus proton radiotherapy. Clones were read by immunoSEQ multiplex PCR, and TCRdb kept only the in-frame ones, dropping some. The table shows around 70,000 clones, with around 90% occurring only once. Sequenced here: peripheral blood, sampled from a patient treated with photon-based radiotherapy. These receptors originate from a woman in her 70s with pancreatic cancer. CDR3s include the opening cysteine and the closing phenylalanine or tryptophan. The D gene is left open where the match is weak. Where a row states a size, it is once, few, many or the class of an expanded clone; other rows omit it.

len: 13; d_gene: -; abundance: few; j_gene: TRBJ1-5; v_gene: TRBV7-9; CDR3nt: TGTGCCAGCAGCTTAGTGGGTGGTCAGCCCCAGCATTTT; CDR3aa: CASSLVGGQPQHF
len: 17; d_gene: -; abundance: -; j_gene: TRBJ2-7; v_gene: TRBV1; CDR3nt: TGCACCAGCAGCCACGAGGGACAGAAGGGACGAGAGTACGAGCAGTACTTC; CDR3aa: CTSSHEGQKGREYEQYF
len: 15; d_gene: -; abundance: -; j_gene: TRBJ2-7; v_gene: TRBV4-2; CDR3nt: TGTGCCAGCAGCCAAGGGTCTAGGAGCTCCTACGAGCAGTACTTC; CDR3aa: CASSQGSRSSYEQYF
len: 16; d_gene: -; abundance: -; j_gene: TRBJ2-5; v_gene: TRBV21-1; CDR3nt: TGTGCCAGCAGCAAGCCCCTTATGGGGGAGGGGGAGACCCAGTACTTC; CDR3aa: CASSKPLMGEGETQYF
len: 14; d_gene: TRBD1; abundance: -; j_gene: TRBJ2-7; v_gene: TRBV27; CDR3nt: TGTGCCAGCAGTGGGACAGGGGTCTCCTACGAGCAGTACTTC; CDR3aa: CASSGTGVSYEQYF
len: 18; d_gene: -; abundance: -; j_gene: TRBJ2-6; v_gene: TRBV7-8; CDR3nt: TGTGCCAGCAGCTTAGTGGTGTCAGCCACCTCTGGGGCCAACGTCCTGACTTTC; CDR3aa: CASSLVVSATSGANVLTF
len: 15; d_gene: TRBD2; abundance: -; j_gene: TRBJ2-7; v_gene: TRBV6-5; CDR3nt: TGTGCCAGCAGCCCATCCGGGACTAGTCCCTACGAGCAGTACTTC; CDR3aa: CASSPSGTSPYEQYF
len: 14; d_gene: TRBD1; abundance: once; j_gene: TRBJ1-1; v_gene: TRBV6-1; CDR3nt: TGTGCCATCTGGCAGGGGGGGGTTGCCACTGAAGCTTTCTTT; CDR3aa: CAIWQGGVATEAFF
len: 17; d_gene: TRBD2; abundance: -; j_gene: TRBJ2-7; v_gene: TRBV7-2; CDR3nt: TGTGCCAGCAGCTTAGATGGCGGGACTAGCGTTTCCTACGAGCAGTACTTC; CDR3aa: CASSLDGGTSVSYEQYF
len: 15; d_gene: TRBD1; abundance: once; j_gene: TRBJ1-1; v_gene: TRBV30; CDR3nt: TGTGCCTGGAGTAAACAGACAGGGCCGAACACTGAAGCTTTCTTT; CDR3aa: CAWSKQTGPNTEAFF
len: 18; d_gene: TRBD1; abundance: -; j_gene: TRBJ2-7; v_gene: TRBV10-1; CDR3nt: TGCGCCAGCAGATACCGGGACAGGGGAATCGTGGGGCCCTACGAGCAGTACTTC; CDR3aa: CASRYRDRGIVGPYEQYF
len: 14; d_gene: -; abundance: -; j_gene: TRBJ2-7; v_gene: TRBV7-2; CDR3nt: TGTGCCAGCAGCCTCACAGGAGGGCGCGGAGAGCAGTACTTC; CDR3aa: CASSLTGGRGEQYF
len: 15; d_gene: TRBD2; abundance: -; j_gene: TRBJ2-3; v_gene: TRBV7-2; CDR3nt: TGTGCCAGCAGCTTAACTAGCGGGGGCACAGATACGCAGTATTTT; CDR3aa: CASSLTSGGTDTQYF
len: 13; d_gene: TRBD1; abundance: -; j_gene: TRBJ2-7; v_gene: TRBV30; CDR3nt: TGTGCCTGGAGTGGGACAGGGCCCTACGAGCAGTACTTC; CDR3aa: CAWSGTGPYEQYF
len: 15; d_gene: -; abundance: -; j_gene: TRBJ2-1; v_gene: TRBV11-3; CDR3nt: TGTGCCAGCAGCCCCGATCCATCCTCCTACAATGAGCAGTTCTTC; CDR3aa: CASSPDPSSYNEQFF
len: 15; d_gene: -; abundance: once; j_gene: TRBJ1-5; v_gene: TRBV7-2; CDR3nt: TGTGCCAGCAGCGCAGGGTCCCTAGGAACTCAGCCCCAGCATTTT; CDR3aa: CASSAGSLGTQPQHF
len: 15; d_gene: -; abundance: -; j_gene: TRBJ2-7; v_gene: TRBV4-3; CDR3nt: TGCGCCAGCAGCCAAGGGCGGCAGTCCTCCTACGAGCAGTACTTC; CDR3aa: CASSQGRQSSYEQYF
len: 13; d_gene: -; abundance: -; j_gene: TRBJ2-4; v_gene: TRBV18; CDR3nt: TGTGCCAGCTCACCGGGACCCAGGGACATTCAGTACTTC; CDR3aa: CASSPGPRDIQYF
len: 13; d_gene: -; abundance: -; j_gene: TRBJ2-2; v_gene: TRBV7-9; CDR3nt: TGTGCCAGCAGCCTTCTCTACACCGGGGAGCTGTTTTTT; CDR3aa: CASSLLYTGELFF
len: 17; d_gene: TRBD2; abundance: -; j_gene: TRBJ2-3; v_gene: TRBV7-2; CDR3nt: TGTGCCAGCAGCTTAGGGGGACTAGCGGGAGGGACTGTGACGCAGTATTTT; CDR3aa: CASSLGGLAGGTVTQYF